This TCR beta chain was recorded in a study of shared clonotypes between healthy human individuals. Study-wide points: A small donor pool kept down the genetic and exposure-history diversity that was represented. An anticipated effect of sequencing depth on clonotype sharing among donors was recognized.

As to this clone: What it binds is not known.

Nashville, Tennessee was home to all donors, who were Caucasian adults. Splitting of each subset's genomic DNA was done evenly across several immunoSEQ plates. Clones were read by immunoSEQ multiplex PCR, and TCRdb kept only the in-frame ones, dropping some. The repertoire includes around 2.5 million clones, over 85% of them detected once, and about 0.34% sits in the top ten. This receptor was taken from a man younger than 35 in good health. Some clones in this sample may be carry-over from other donors' samples. The sequenced sample consisted of naive CD4+ T cells from PBMCs. Subset indicated: CD45RA+ positively selected.

For the CDR3, the DNA is TGCGCCAGCAATGGGGCTAGCGGGAGTACCGGGGAGCTGTTTTTT. Translating it yields CASNGASGSTGELFF. This chain joins TRBV5-1 and TRBJ2-2; 10 bases are shared with TRBD2. V dropped 6 bases and J dropped 5; count of bases not matched to a gene: 7. The CDR3 runs 15 residues. Germline CDR1 reads SGHRS; CDR2 reads YFSETQ.